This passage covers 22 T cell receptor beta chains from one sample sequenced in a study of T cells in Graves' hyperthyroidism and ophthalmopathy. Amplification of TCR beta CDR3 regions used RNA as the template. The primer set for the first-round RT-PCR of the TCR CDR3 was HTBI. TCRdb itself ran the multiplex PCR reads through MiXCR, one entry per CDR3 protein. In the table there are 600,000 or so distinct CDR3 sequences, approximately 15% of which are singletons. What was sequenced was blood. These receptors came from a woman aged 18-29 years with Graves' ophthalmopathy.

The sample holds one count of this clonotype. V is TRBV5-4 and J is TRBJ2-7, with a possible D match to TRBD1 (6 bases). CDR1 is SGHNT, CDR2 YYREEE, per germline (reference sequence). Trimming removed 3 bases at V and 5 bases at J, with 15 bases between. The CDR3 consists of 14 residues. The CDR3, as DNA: TGTGCCAGCAGCTCCCGCCGGACAGCCCACGAGCAGTACTTC. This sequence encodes CASSSRRTAHEQYF.

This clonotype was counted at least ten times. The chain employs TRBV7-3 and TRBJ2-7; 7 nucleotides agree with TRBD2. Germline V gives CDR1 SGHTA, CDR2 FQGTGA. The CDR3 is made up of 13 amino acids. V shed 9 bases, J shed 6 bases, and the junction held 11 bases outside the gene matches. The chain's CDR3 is CARTRGRAAEQYF. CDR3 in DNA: TGTGCCAGGACCCGGGGGAGGGCCGCCGAGCAGTACTTC.

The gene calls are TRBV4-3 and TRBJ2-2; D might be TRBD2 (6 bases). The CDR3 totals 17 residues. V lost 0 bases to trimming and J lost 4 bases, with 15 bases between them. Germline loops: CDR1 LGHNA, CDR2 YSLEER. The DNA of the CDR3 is TGCGCCAGCAGCCAAGATCGGGGGACCGCGGGCACCGGGGAGCTGTTTTTT. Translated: CASSQDRGTAGTGELFF.

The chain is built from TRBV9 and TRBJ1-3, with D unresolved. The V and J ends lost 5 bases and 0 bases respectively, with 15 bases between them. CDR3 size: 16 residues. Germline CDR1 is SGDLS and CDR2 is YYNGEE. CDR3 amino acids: CASSSSPGFSGNTIYF. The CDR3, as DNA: TGTGCCAGCAGTTCTTCCCCGGGGTTCTCTGGAAACACCATATATTTT.

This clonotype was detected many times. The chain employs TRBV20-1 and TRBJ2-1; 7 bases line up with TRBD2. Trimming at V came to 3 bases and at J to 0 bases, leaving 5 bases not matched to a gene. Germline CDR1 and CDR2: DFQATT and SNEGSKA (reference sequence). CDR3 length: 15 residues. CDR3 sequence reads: CSASTSESSYNEQFF. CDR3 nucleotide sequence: TGCAGTGCTAGCACTAGCGAAAGCTCCTACAATGAGCAGTTCTTC.

CDR3 nucleotide sequence: TGTGCCAGCAGTTTCAGCGGGAGGGTGAACTCCTACGAGCAGTACTTC. This gives the protein CASSFSGRVNSYEQYF. This sequence joins TRBV6-2 or TRBV6-3 and TRBJ2-7, with TRBD2 matching 10 bases. The CDR3 sequence is 16 residues long. The ends lost 4 bases at V and 0 bases at J; junction bases unmatched: 6. Germline V CDR1 and CDR2: MNHEY, SVGEGT.

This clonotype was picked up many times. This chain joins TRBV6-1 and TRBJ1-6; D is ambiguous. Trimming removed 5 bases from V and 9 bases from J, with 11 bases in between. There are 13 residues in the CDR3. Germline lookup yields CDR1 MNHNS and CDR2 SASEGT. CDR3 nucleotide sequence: TGTGCCAGCAGTTCGGAGGGTCGTTCACCCCTCCACTTT. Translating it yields CASSSEGRSPLHF.

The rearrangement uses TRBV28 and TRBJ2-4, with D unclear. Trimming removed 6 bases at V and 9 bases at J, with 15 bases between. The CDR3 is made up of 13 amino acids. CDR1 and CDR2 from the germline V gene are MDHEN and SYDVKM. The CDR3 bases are TGTGCCAGCAGGTTCCGACCGGCTCGCATTCAGTACTTC. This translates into CASRFRPARIQYF.

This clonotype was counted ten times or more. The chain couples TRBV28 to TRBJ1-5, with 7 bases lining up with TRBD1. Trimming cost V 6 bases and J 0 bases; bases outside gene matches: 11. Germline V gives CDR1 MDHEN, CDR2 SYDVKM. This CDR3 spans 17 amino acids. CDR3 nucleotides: TGTGCCAGCAGCATACCCGGGACAGTTAATAGCAATCAGCCCCAGCATTTT. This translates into CASSIPGTVNSNQPQHF.

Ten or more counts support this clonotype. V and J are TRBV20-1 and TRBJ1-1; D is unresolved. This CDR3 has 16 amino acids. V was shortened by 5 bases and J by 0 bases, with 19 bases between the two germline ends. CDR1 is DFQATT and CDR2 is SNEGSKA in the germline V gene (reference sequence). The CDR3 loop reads CSAWSPWPILNTEAFF. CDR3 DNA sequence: TGCAGTGCTTGGAGCCCCTGGCCAATCCTGAACACTGAAGCTTTCTTT.

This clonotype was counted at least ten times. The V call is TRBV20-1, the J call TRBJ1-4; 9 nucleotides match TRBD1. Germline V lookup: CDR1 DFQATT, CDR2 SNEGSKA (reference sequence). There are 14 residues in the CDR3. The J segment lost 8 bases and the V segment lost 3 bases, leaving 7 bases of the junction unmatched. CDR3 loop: CSARRTGEAEKLFF. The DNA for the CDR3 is TGCAGTGCTAGGAGGACAGGGGAAGCAGAAAAACTGTTTTTT.

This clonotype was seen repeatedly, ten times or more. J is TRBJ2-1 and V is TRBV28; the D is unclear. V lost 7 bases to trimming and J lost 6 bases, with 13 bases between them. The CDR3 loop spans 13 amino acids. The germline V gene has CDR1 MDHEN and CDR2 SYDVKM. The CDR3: CASTPLGSNEQFF. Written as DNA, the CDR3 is TGTGCCAGCACCCCCCTAGGTTCCAATGAGCAGTTCTTC.

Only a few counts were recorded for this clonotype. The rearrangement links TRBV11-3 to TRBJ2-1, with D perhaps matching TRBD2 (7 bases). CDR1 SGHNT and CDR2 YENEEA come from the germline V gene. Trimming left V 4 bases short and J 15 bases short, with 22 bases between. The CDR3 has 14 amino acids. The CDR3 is CASSSLRGRTSAFF. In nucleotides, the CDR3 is TGTGCCAGCAGCTCACTTAGGGGGAGGACTAGTGCGTTCTTC.

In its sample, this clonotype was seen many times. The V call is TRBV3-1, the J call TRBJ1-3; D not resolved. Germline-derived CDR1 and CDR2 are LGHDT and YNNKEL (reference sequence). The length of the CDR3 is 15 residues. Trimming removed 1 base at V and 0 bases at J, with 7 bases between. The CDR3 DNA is TGTGCCAGCAGCCAAGGGTCGGGCTCTGGAAACACCATATATTTT. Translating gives CASSQGSGSGNTIYF.

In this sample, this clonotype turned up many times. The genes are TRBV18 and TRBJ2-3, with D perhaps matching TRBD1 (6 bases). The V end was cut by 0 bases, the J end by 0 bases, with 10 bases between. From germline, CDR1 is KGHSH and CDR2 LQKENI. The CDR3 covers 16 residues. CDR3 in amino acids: CASSPPRTASTDTQYF. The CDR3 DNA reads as TGTGCCAGCTCACCACCGCGGACAGCTAGCACAGATACGCAGTATTTT.

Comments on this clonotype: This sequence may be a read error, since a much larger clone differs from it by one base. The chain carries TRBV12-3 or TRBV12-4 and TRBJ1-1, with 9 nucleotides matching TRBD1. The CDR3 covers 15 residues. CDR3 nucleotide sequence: TGTGCCAGCGGTTTCTTGGGACAGGGGAACACTGAAGCTTTCTTT. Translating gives CASGFLGQGNTEAFF.

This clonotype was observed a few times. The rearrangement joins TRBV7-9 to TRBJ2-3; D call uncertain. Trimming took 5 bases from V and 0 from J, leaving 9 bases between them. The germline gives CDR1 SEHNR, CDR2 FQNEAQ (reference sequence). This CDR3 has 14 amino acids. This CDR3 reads CASSQDPSTDTQYF. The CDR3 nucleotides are TGTGCCAGCAGCCAGGACCCTAGCACAGATACGCAGTATTTT.

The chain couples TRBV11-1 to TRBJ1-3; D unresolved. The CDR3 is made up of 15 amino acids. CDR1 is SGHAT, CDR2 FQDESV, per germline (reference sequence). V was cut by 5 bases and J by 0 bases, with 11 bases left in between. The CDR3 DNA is TGTGCCAGCAGCCGTACACCCGTCTCTGGAAACACCATATATTTT. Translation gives CASSRTPVSGNTIYF.

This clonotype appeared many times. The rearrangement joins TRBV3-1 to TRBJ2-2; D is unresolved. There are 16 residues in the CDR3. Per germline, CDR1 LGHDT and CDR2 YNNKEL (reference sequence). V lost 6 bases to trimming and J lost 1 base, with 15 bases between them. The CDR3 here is CASRAQDGLNTGELFF. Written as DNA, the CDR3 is TGTGCCAGCAGAGCTCAGGACGGATTGAACACCGGGGAGCTGTTTTTT.

The CDR3 DNA reads TGTGCCAGCAGGGGACAGGGCCCCCTCTACGAGCAGTACTTC. It specifies CASRGQGPLYEQYF. This chain connects TRBV6-1 to TRBJ2-7, with 9 bases fitting TRBD1. The CDR3 length is 14 residues. The V gene's germline CDR1 is MNHNS and CDR2 SASEGT. The trim removed 6 bases at V and 3 bases at J, leaving 6 bases unmatched.

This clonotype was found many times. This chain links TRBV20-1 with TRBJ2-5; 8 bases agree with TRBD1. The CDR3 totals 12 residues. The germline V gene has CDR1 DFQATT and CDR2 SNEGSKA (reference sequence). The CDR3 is CTSQGAQETQYF. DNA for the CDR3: TGCACTTCTCAGGGGGCCCAAGAGACCCAGTACTTC.

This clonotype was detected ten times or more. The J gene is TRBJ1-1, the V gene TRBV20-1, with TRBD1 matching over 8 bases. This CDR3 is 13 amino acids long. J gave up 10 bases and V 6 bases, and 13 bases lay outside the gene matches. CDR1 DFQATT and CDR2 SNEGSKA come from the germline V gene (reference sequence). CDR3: CSAESGGWGTAFF. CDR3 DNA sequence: TGCAGTGCGGAATCAGGGGGCTGGGGGACAGCTTTCTTT.